One and the same sample provided the 2 T cell receptor beta chains below, sequenced in a study of CD8+ T cells in alopecia areata. Following extraction, RNA underwent reverse transcription to cDNA, which served as the sequencing template. Clones were read by immunoSEQ multiplex PCR, and TCRdb kept only the in-frame ones, dropping some. This table holds roughly 130,000 clones, 50% to 60% found once. The material sequenced was CD4+ T cells sorted from blood, taken at week 0. Source of these receptors: a human donor with alopecia areata.

This clone occurred once. This chain links TRBV18 with TRBJ2-2, with TRBD1 matching 7 bases. CDR1 is KGHSH, CDR2 LQKENI, per germline. This CDR3 comprises 15 residues. Unmatched junction bases numbered 11, after V lost 6 bases and J lost 7 bases. The CDR3 reads CASSPRQGDIGELFF. The CDR3 bases are TGTGCCAGCTCCCCCCGGCAGGGGGACATCGGGGAGCTGTTTTTT. Drawing the rest from reference TRBV18 and TRBJ2-2, the complete variable domain is NAGVMQNPRHLVRRRGQEARLRCSPMKGHSHVYWYRQLPEEGLKFMVYLQKENIIDESGMPKERFSAEFPKEGPSILRIQQVVRGDSAAYFCASSPRQGDIGELFFGEGSRLTVL.

The chain couples TRBV7-7 to TRBJ1-1, with 8 bases matching TRBD1. The CDR3 is 13 residues long. In germline, CDR1 is SSHAT, CDR2 FNYEAQ (reference sequence). V dropped 2 bases and J dropped 5; count of bases not matched to a gene: 1. CDR3 region: CASSLRQGTEAFF. In DNA, the CDR3 is TGTGCCAGCAGCTTAAGACAGGGGACTGAAGCTTTCTTT.